This TCR beta chain was captured by sequencing in a study of CD8+CD57+ T cells in acquired aplastic anemia. Trimming took off 11 bases at V and 5 bases at J, with 13 bases between the two ends. This CDR3 region has 11 residues. Germline-derived CDR1 and CDR2 are WNHNN and SYGVQD (reference sequence). CDR3 and TCR beta VDJ profiling relied on genomic DNA as the template. TCRdb re-derived calls from the reads in MiXCR, one entry per CDR3 protein. This table has around 230,000 distinct CDR3 sequences, 60% to 65% appearing once. This sequence joins TRBV10-1 and TRBJ2-7; the D is unclear. The clonotype comes from a human donor in good health. Material: sorted CD4+, CD8+, or CD8+CD57+ T cells (not recorded which) from PBMCs. CDR3 sequence: CALGLPHEQYF. CDR3 nucleotides: TGCGCCCTAGGGCTGCCCCACGAGCAGTACTTC.